This passage covers 22 T cell receptor beta chains from one sample sequenced in a study of blood T cell repertoires in COVID-19 (dated by TCRdb to the early 2020s). Preparation of the library involved the immunoSEQ multiplex PCR assay. Held by TCRdb, this immuneACCESS table contains in-frame sequences only and omits some clones. Under half of the omission traces to an unresolved V gene where checked; the cause of the rest is unknown. In all, the sample holds about 88,000 clones, and nearly 90% of those were seen once. 2.9% of the sample is held by the ten biggest clonotypes. Sequenced: peripheral blood. These receptor sequences come from a woman of 80 years or more with acute or convalescent COVID-19.

This clone was observed a single time. The chain links TRBV18 to TRBJ2-7; weak D call: TRBD1 (6 bases). V was trimmed by 2 bases and J by 3 bases, leaving 11 bases between them. Germline CDR1 and CDR2: KGHSH and LQKENI. CDR3 length: 14 residues. The CDR3 nucleotides are TGTGCCAGCTCACCAGGCAGGGGTGACTACGAGCAGTACTTC. Its protein is CASSPGRGDYEQYF.

This chain connects TRBV15 to TRBJ1-1, with D maybe TRBD1 (5 bases). Germline CDR1 reads LNHNV; CDR2 reads YYDKDF (reference sequence). V dropped 1 base and J dropped 0 bases, with 9 bases sitting between them. CDR3 length: 15 amino acids. Here the CDR3 DNA reads TGTGCCACCAGCAGAGGGACACCGATGAACACTGAAGCTTTCTTT. Encoded protein: CATSRGTPMNTEAFF.

The V call is TRBV27, the J call TRBJ2-2, with TRBD2 identical over 13 bases. V dropped 5 bases and J dropped 7; count of bases not matched to a gene: 7. The CDR3 is 16 amino acids. The germline V gene encodes CDR1 MNHEY and CDR2 SMNVEV (reference sequence). The CDR3 coding sequence is TGTGCCAGCAGTCTCACTAGCGGGAGGGGAGGCGGGGAGCTGTTTTTT. This translates into CASSLTSGRGGGELFF.

V is TRBV30 and J is TRBJ1-4; D remains ambiguous. V was pared by 0 bases and J by 7 bases, with 3 bases between. Looked up from germline, CDR1 is GTSNPN and CDR2 is SVGIG (reference sequence). This CDR3 is 11 amino acids long. This CDR3 is CAWSVLEKLFF. Written as DNA, the CDR3 is TGTGCCTGGAGTGTACTTGAAAAACTGTTTTTT.

The rearrangement links TRBV6-2 or TRBV6-3 to TRBJ1-6, with 8 bases that match TRBD1. Germline CDR1 reads MNHEY; CDR2 reads SVGEGT. The V gene end was trimmed by 5 bases and the J gene end by 6 bases; junction bases not matched to a gene: 3. CDR3 length equals 14 residues. Here the CDR3 DNA reads TGTGCCAGCAGTAGAGGACAGGGTAATTCACCCCTCCACTTT. Translating it yields CASSRGQGNSPLHF.

This clone was observed a few times. CDR3 loop: CASSSTLAWQAGELFF. The CDR3 DNA follows: TGTGCCAGCAGCTCAACACTAGCATGGCAAGCCGGGGAGCTGTTTTTT. V is TRBV11-3 and J is TRBJ2-2, with D perhaps matching TRBD2 (6 bases). V lost 4 bases to trimming and J lost 6 bases, with 18 bases between them. The length of the CDR3 is 16 residues. CDR1 and CDR2 from the germline V gene are SGHNT and YENEEA.

A few counts support this clone. This chain connects TRBV4-1 to TRBJ1-1; possible D gene TRBD1, 6 bases. Trimming removed 0 bases at V and 8 bases at J, with 22 bases between. In germline, CDR1 is MGHRA, CDR2 YSYEKL. This CDR3 contains 17 residues. The CDR3 DNA is TGCGCCAGCAGCCAAGATATTCGAACTCAAGGACAGCGGGAAGCTTTCTTT. The encoded protein is CASSQDIRTQGQREAFF.

V gene TRBV6-2 or TRBV6-3 combines with J gene TRBJ2-7; D is unclear. CDR1 MNHEY and CDR2 SVGEGT come from the germline V gene. CDR3 length: 16 amino acids. Trimming shortened V by 3 bases and J by 9 bases, and 24 bases separated the two germline ends. DNA of the CDR3: TGTGCCAGCAGTTATCCAGCTACTTCGGAGAAATATAGGCAGTACTTC. Translation: CASSYPATSEKYRQYF.

This clone was counted a single time. This chain connects TRBV28 to TRBJ1-3, with D hard to call. The germline V gene encodes CDR1 MDHEN and CDR2 SYDVKM. The CDR3 loop spans 12 amino acids. The V end was cut by 5 bases, the J end by 2 bases, with 4 bases between. CDR3 coding DNA: TGTGCCAGCAGTGGGCCTGGAAACACCATATATTTT. This gives the protein CASSGPGNTIYF.

The chain is built from TRBV6-6 and TRBJ1-1; D is possibly TRBD1 (6 bases). Germline CDR1 and CDR2: MNHNY and SVGAGI (reference sequence). V lost 5 bases and J 6 bases, leaving 16 bases between the germline ends. CDR3 length equals 14 residues. In nucleotides, the CDR3 is TGTGCCAGCAGTACGGGCAGGGGATGGGCTGAAGCTTTCTTT. This sequence encodes CASSTGRGWAEAFF.

The chain couples TRBV7-8 to TRBJ2-3; a possible D gene is TRBD2 (5 bases). The CDR3 has 16 amino acids. The V end was cut by 0 bases, the J end by 7 bases, with 17 bases between. Germline V gives CDR1 SGHVS, CDR2 FQNEAQ. The CDR3 sequence is CASSLAGASGGNTQYF. The CDR3 coding sequence is TGTGCCAGCAGCTTAGCGGGAGCTTCCGGCGGAAATACGCAGTATTTT. Full variable domain (outside the CDR3, taken from reference TRBV7-8 and TRBJ2-3): GAGVSQSPRYKVAKRGQDVALRCDPISGHVSLFWYQQALGQGPEFLTYFQNEAQLDKSGLPSDRFFAERPEGSVSTLKIQRTQQEDSAVYLCASSLAGASGGNTQYFGPGTRLTVL.

The chain couples TRBV4-2 to TRBJ2-3, with 7 positions matching TRBD1. The germline V gene has CDR1 LGHNA and CDR2 YNFKEQ. V was clipped by 0 bases and J by 4 bases; unmatched bases: 1. There are 14 residues in the CDR3. The CDR3 here is CASSQEGGADTQYF. The CDR3 DNA reads TGTGCCAGCAGCCAAGAAGGGGGCGCAGATACGCAGTATTTT.

The rearrangement joins TRBV7-2 to TRBJ2-7; 8 nucleotides align to TRBD1. The CDR3 extends over 13 amino acids. Germline V gives CDR1 SGHTA, CDR2 FQGNSA. V shed 6 bases and J 4 bases; nucleotides not matched to a gene: 5. Written as DNA, the CDR3 is TGTGCCAGCAGTCGGGACAGGCTATACGAGCAGTACTTC. Amino acid sequence: CASSRDRLYEQYF.

Points on this clone: Other DNA sequences in this sample translate to the same CDR3. V and J are TRBV28 and TRBJ1-4, with D perhaps TRBD1 (5 bases). Trimming pared 2 bases from V and 3 bases from J, leaving 10 bases between. CDR3 size: 15 residues. CDR1 MDHEN and CDR2 SYDVKM come from the germline V gene. CDR3 amino acids: CASSLGGAPNEKLFF. The CDR3, as DNA: TGTGCCAGCAGTTTAGGAGGGGCACCTAATGAAAAACTGTTTTTT.

The J gene is TRBJ2-1, the V gene TRBV5-1; tentative D call: TRBD2 (6 bases). Looked up from germline, CDR1 is SGHRS and CDR2 is YFSETQ. The CDR3 runs 15 residues. Trimming removed 2 bases at V and 8 bases at J, with 17 bases between. CDR3 in amino acids: CASSFGTGTSDEQFF. In DNA, the CDR3 is TGCGCCAGCAGCTTCGGGACTGGGACCTCTGATGAGCAGTTCTTC.

The chain employs TRBV7-8 and TRBJ2-1, with TRBD2 matching over 10 bases. The CDR3 contains 14 residues. Looked up from germline, CDR1 is SGHVS and CDR2 is FQNEAQ. V lost 4 bases, J lost 9 bases, and 6 bases stayed unmatched. CDR3: CASSSSGGAGEQFF. CDR3 DNA sequence: TGTGCCAGCAGCTCCAGCGGGGGGGCCGGTGAGCAGTTCTTC. Full variable domain (outside the CDR3, taken from reference TRBV7-8 and TRBJ2-1): GAGVSQSPRYKVAKRGQDVALRCDPISGHVSLFWYQQALGQGPEFLTYFQNEAQLDKSGLPSDRFFAERPEGSVSTLKIQRTQQEDSAVYLCASSSSGGAGEQFFGPGTRLTVL.

This chain uses TRBV30 with TRBJ1-3; maybe TRBD1 (5 bases). Deletions cut 7 bases from V and 8 bases from J, with 18 bases between. There are 13 residues in the CDR3. Germline CDR1 is GTSNPN and CDR2 is SVGIG (reference sequence). The CDR3 region is CAFSGPRGDTIYF. CDR3 coding DNA: TGTGCCTTTTCCGGGCCCCGGGGGGACACCATATATTTT.

J is TRBJ1-2 and V is TRBV6-5; 7 nucleotides match TRBD1. Germline values: CDR1 MNHEY, CDR2 SVGAGI. V dropped 6 bases and J dropped 4; count of bases not matched to a gene: 11. CDR3 length: 15 amino acids. The CDR3 region has the DNA TGTGCCAGCAGGCGACAGGGACCCAAAGCCTATGGCTACACCTTC. As protein: CASRRQGPKAYGYTF.

This chain connects TRBV11-2 to TRBJ1-2, with D tentatively TRBD1 (5 bases). Per the germline V gene, CDR1 is SGHAT and CDR2 is FQNNGV. Trimming stripped 4 bases from V and 4 bases from J, with 10 bases between. This CDR3 has 13 amino acids. The CDR3 region has the DNA TGTGCCAGCAGCTCAGGGTTAGGCTATGGCTACACCTTC. Amino acid sequence: CASSSGLGYGYTF. Filled out from reference TRBV11-2 and TRBJ1-2, the complete variable domain reads EAGVAQSPRYKIIEKRQSVAFWCNPISGHATLYWYQQILGQGPKLLIQFQNNGVVDDSQLPKDRFSAERLKGVDSTLKIQPAKLEDSAVYLCASSSGLGYGYTFGSGTRLTVV.

The J gene is TRBJ1-6, the V gene TRBV18; D unclear. From germline, CDR1 is KGHSH and CDR2 LQKENI. V was pared by 3 bases and J by 0 bases, with 6 bases between. The CDR3 has 15 amino acids. CDR3 region: CASSPLSSYNSPLHF. Written as DNA, the CDR3 is TGTGCCAGCTCACCCCTGAGCTCCTATAATTCACCCCTCCACTTT.

The rearrangement joins TRBV5-6 to TRBJ1-5, with D unclear. Germline CDR1 is SGHDT and CDR2 is YYEEEE. The CDR3 runs 13 residues. Trimming left V 4 bases short and J 0 bases short, with 5 bases between. CDR3 sequence reads: CASSANSNQPQHF. CDR3 in DNA: TGTGCCAGCAGCGCTAATAGCAATCAGCCCCAGCATTTT.

This rearrangement joins TRBV7-2 to TRBJ1-4; 9 bases match TRBD1. The CDR3 is 16 residues long. Germline assignment: CDR1 SGHTA and CDR2 FQGNSA. Unmatched junction bases numbered 10, after V lost 1 base and J lost 10 bases. The CDR3 bases are TGTGCCAGCAGCTTAGTCTCGGACAGGGGTGGTGTAAAACTGTTTTTT. This gives the protein CASSLVSDRGGVKLFF.